The clone carrying this T cell receptor (beta chain) has a count of ten or more. What it binds is not known. PCR was performed a second time for roughly 7 to 12 cycles using a sample-barcoded 5' primer and a J-beta primer mix. TCRdb ran MiXCR on the 5' RACE reads and lists one entry per CDR3 protein. Of about 670,000 distinct CDR3 sequences listed, roughly 41% are singletons. Healthy Caucasians from Russia aged roughly 6 to 95 served as donors. This entry comes from a study of blood T cells in healthy people across ages. Whole-study results and caveats: It was not known whether donors were CMV positive (a possible confounder of expanded clonotype changes).

Per germline, CDR1 SGHTA and CDR2 FQGNSA. V shed 5 bases and J 5 bases; nucleotides not matched to a gene: 7. The CDR3 length is 14 residues. The receptor comes from a man at least 80 years old in good health. Sequencing was carried out using blood. The chain carries TRBV7-2 and TRBJ2-5; TRBD2 matches 8 bases. This chain's CDR3 is CASSPGLEGETQYF. CDR3 DNA: TGTGCCAGCAGCCCGGGACTAGAAGGCGAGACCCAGTACTTC.